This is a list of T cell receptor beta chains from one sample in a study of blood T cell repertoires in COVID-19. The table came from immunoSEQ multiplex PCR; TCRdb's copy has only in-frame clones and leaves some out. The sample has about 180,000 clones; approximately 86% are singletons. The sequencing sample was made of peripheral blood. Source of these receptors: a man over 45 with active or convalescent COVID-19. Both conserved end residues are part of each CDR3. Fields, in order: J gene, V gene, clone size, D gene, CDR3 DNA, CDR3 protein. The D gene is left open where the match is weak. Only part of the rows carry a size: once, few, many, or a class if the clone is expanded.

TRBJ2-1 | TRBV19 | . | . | TGTGCCAGTACCCCCTCGACAGTCCTTAATGAGCAGTTCTTC | CASTPSTVLNEQFF
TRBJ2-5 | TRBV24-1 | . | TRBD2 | TGTGCCACCAGTGAATCCGGGACTAGAAGGGAGACCCAGTACTTC | CATSESGTRRETQYF
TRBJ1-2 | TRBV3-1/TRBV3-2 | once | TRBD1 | TGTGCCAGCAGCGCTACAGGGGGCGGAATGGGAGGCTACACCTTC | CASSATGGGMGGYTF
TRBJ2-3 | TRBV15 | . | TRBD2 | TGTGCCACCAGCAGGACTTGGCGGGAGGGCCCAGATACGCAGTATTTT | CATSRTWREGPDTQYF
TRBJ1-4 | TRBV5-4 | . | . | TGTGCCAGCAGCTTGGGCGCCCGCTCGCCTAATGAAAAACTGTTTTTT | CASSLGARSPNEKLFF
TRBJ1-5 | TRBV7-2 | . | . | TGTGCCAGCAGCTTCTCCTATCGGGAGCCCCAGCATTTT | CASSFSYREPQHF
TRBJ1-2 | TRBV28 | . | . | TGTGCCAGCGGCTCCTTAGGGGCGTCGGCCAACTATGGCTACACCTTC | CASGSLGASANYGYTF
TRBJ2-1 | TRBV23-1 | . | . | TGCGCCAGCAGTCAAACCCCCTCGGATGAGCAGTTCTTC | CASSQTPSDEQFF
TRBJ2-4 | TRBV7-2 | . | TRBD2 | TGTGCCAGCAATCCCAGGACGGGGGAGGGAATGTACATTCAGTACTTC | CASNPRTGEGMYIQYF
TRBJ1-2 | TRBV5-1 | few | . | TGCGCCAGCAGCTTGAGGGGCGTTGGTGGCTACACCTTC | CASSLRGVGGYTF
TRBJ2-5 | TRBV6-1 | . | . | TGTGCCAGCAGTGAAGGTCGTGAGACAGGCCAAGAGACCCAGTACTTC | CASSEGRETGQETQYF
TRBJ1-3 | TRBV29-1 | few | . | TGCAGCGTTGTTGGCCTCTCTGGAAACACCATATATTTT | CSVVGLSGNTIYF
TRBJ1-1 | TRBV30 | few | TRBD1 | TGTGCCTGGGGACCGGGACAGGGAACTGAAGCTTTCTTT | CAWGPGQGTEAFF
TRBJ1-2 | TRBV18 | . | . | TGTGCCAGCTCACCAAATCAGGGCAATAACTATGGCTACACCTTC | CASSPNQGNNYGYTF
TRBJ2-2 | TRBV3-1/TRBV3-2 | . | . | TGTGCCAGCAGCCTCGGGACTCCCACCGGGGAGCTGTTTTTT | CASSLGTPTGELFF
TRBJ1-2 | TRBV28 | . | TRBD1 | TGTGCCAGCAGTTCAAAAGGGACAGCCTATGGCTACACCTTC | CASSSKGTAYGYTF
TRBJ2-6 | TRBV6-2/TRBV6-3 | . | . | TGTGCCAGCAGTACAGAATTCTCTGGGGCCAACGTCCTGACTTTC | CASSTEFSGANVLTF
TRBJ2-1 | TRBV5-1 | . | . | TGCGCCAGTAAGACAGATTTAAGCTCCTACAATGAGCAGTTCTTC | CASKTDLSSYNEQFF
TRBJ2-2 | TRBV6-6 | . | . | TGTGCCAGCAGTATCGCGGGCGGGGTCGGCGGGGAGCTGTTTTTT | CASSIAGGVGGELFF
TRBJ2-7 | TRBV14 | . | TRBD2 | TGTGCCAGCAGCCCAACCCTCGGCGGGAGGGGGGGGGCTATCGAGCAGTACTTC | CASSPTLGGRGGAIEQYF
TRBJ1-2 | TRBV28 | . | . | TGTGCCAGCTTCCGGACAGACTATGGCTACACCTTC | CASFRTDYGYTF
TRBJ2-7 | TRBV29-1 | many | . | TGCAGCGTTGAAGGGCTTAGAGGACAGTCGGACTACGAGCAGTACTTC | CSVEGLRGQSDYEQYF
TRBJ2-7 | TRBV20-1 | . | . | TGCAGTGCTAGTGGAAGTAGCCAGGGCGTCTACGAGCAGTACTTC | CSASGSSQGVYEQYF
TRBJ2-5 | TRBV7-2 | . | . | TGTGCCAGCAGCTTAGACAGGATGGGCCAAGAGACCCAGTACTTC | CASSLDRMGQETQYF
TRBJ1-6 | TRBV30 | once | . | TGTGCCTGGACCCGGGAAACTAATAATTCACCCCTCCACTTT | CAWTRETNNSPLHF
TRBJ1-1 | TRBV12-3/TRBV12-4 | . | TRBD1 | TGTGCCAGCAGTTTTTCAGGGGGTGTAGCTTTCTTT | CASSFSGGVAFF
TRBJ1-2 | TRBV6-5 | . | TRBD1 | TGTGCCAGCATGATGACAGGGGGCTATGGCTACACCTTC | CASMMTGGYGYTF
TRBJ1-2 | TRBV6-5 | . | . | TGTGCCAGCAGGGGGGCCTTTAACTATGGCTACACCTTC | CASRGAFNYGYTF
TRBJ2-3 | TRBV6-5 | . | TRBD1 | TGTGCCAGCAGGTTCCGGGACAGCAGCACAGATACGCAGTATTTT | CASRFRDSSTDTQYF
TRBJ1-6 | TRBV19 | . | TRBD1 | TGTGCCAGTAGTATTGGACAGGAGAATTCACCCCTCCACTTT | CASSIGQENSPLHF
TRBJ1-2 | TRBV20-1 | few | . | TGCAGTGCTAGTAGTTCCTTCGGTAACTATGGCTACACCTTC | CSASSSFGNYGYTF
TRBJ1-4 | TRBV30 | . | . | TGTGCCTGGAGTGCCCAGGGTTGGGGTGAAAAACTGTTTTTT | CAWSAQGWGEKLFF
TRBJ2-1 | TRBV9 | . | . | TGTGCCAGCAGCGTCGTCCCTGAGCGGGTGCCCCCCAATGAGCAGTTCTTC | CASSVVPERVPPNEQFF
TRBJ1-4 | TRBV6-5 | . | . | TGTGCCAGCAGTCCCGGACAGCTTAATGAAAAACTGTTTTTT | CASSPGQLNEKLFF
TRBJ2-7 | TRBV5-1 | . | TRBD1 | TGCGCCAGCAGCTCCCGATTCAGGCAGGGGGTCACCTACGAGCAGTACTTC | CASSSRFRQGVTYEQYF
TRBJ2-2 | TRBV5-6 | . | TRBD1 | TGTGCCAGCAGCACACCGGGACAGGGGGGGACCGGGGAGCTGTTTTTT | CASSTPGQGGTGELFF
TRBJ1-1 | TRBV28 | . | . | TGTGCCAGCACCCTCCGACAGGAAAACACTGAAGCTTTCTTT | CASTLRQENTEAFF
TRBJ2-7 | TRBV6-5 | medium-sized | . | TGTGCCAGCAGTTGGTCCCCCGGCTACGAGCAGTACTTC | CASSWSPGYEQYF
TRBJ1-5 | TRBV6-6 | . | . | TGTGCCAGCAGTCCAGCTCCTAGTCAGCCCCAGCATTTT | CASSPAPSQPQHF
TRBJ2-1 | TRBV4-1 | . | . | TGCGCCAGCAGCCAAGATGGGACTTCCATGCGGGACAATGAGCAGTTCTTC | CASSQDGTSMRDNEQFF
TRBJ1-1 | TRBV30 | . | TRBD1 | TGTGCCTGGAGGGACCTTAGGACAGGGGGTTACACTGAAGCTTTCTTT | CAWRDLRTGGYTEAFF
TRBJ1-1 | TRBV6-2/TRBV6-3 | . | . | TGTGCCAGCAGTGCGGAGAACACTGAAGCTTTCTTT | CASSAENTEAFF
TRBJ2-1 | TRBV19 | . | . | TGTGCCAGTAGTACGACAGGTCGAAAAGATGAGCAGTTCTTC | CASSTTGRKDEQFF
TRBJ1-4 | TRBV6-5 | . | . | TGTGCCAGCAGTCCCCAGGGTTTCGGTAATGAAAAACTGTTTTTT | CASSPQGFGNEKLFF
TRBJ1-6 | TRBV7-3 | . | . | TGTGCCAGCAGCTCTACGGGGACTCTTTATTCACCCCTCCACTTT | CASSSTGTLYSPLHF
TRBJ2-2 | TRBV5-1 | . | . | TGCGCCAGCAGCCGGCAAGAGGCAGGGGAGCTGTTTTTT | CASSRQEAGELFF
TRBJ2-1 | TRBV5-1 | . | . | TGCGCCAGCAGACTCATGAGCTCCTACAATGAGCAGTTCTTC | CASRLMSSYNEQFF
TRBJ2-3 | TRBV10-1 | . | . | TGCGCCAGCAGTGGGACTCTACGCACAGATACGCAGTATTTT | CASSGTLRTDTQYF
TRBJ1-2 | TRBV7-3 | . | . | TGTGCCAGCAGCTTATACAGGGAAGTAACGGATGGCTACACCTTC | CASSLYREVTDGYTF
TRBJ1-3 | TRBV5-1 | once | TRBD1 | TGCGCCAGCAGCCCGGACAGGTCCGGCTCTGGAAACACCATATATTTT | CASSPDRSGSGNTIYF
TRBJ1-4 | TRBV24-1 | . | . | TGTGCCACCAGTGACCGTAATGAAAAACTGTTTTTT | CATSDRNEKLFF
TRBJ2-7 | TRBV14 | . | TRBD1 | TGTGCCAGCAGCCTGAGAGATAACAGGGGGCGCTATCCCTACGAGCAGTACTTC | CASSLRDNRGRYPYEQYF
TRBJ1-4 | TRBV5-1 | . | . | TGCGCCAGCAGCCAGGACACAAATAATGAAAAACTGTTTTTT | CASSQDTNNEKLFF
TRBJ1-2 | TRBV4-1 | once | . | TGCGCCAGCAGTCAAACAGGCCGCTATGGCTACACCTTC | CASSQTGRYGYTF
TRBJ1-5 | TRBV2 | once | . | TGTGCCAGCAACGCTAATAGCAATCAGCCCCAGCATTTT | CASNANSNQPQHF
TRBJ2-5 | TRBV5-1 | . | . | TGCGCCAGCAATAGGGGCCTGTCTCCGATCCCTTCGCAAGAGACCCAGTACTTC | CASNRGLSPIPSQETQYF
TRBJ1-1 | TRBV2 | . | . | TGTGCCAGCAGTGGAGTGACAGTGAACACTGAAGCTTTCTTT | CASSGVTVNTEAFF
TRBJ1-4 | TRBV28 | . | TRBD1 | TGTGCCAGCAGCTGGACAGGGGTTGAAGAAAAACTGTTTTTT | CASSWTGVEEKLFF
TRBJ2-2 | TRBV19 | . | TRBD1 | TGTGCCAGTAGTATCCCGGGACAGCCGAACACCGGGGAGCTGTTTTTT | CASSIPGQPNTGELFF